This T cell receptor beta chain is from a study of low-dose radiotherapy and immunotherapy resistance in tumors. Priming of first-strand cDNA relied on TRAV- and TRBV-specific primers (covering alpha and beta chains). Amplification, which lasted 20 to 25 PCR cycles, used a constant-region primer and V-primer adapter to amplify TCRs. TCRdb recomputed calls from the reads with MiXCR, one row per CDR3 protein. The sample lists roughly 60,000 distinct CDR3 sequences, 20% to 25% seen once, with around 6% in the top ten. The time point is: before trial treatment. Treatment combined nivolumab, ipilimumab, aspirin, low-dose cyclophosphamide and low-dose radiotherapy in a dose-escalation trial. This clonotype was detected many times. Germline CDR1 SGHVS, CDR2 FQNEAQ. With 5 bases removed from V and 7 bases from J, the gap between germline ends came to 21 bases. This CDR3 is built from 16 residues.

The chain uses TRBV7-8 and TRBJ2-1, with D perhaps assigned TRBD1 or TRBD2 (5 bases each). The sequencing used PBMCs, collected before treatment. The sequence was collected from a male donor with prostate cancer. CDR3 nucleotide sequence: TGTGCCAGCAGCCGTAGATCCGGGGCCGGATCAAATGAGCAGTTCTTC. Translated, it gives CASSRRSGAGSNEQFF.